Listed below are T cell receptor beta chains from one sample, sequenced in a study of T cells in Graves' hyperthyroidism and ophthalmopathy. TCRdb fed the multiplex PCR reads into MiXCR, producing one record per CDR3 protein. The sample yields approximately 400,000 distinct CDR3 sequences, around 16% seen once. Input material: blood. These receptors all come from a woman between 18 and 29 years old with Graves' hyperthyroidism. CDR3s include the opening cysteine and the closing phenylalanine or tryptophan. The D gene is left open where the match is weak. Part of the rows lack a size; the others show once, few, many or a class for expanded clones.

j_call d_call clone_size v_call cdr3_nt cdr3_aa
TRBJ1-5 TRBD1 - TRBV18 TGTGCCAGCTCAGCTAATCCGCAGGGGGCCGATCAGCCCCAGCATTTT CASSANPQGADQPQHF
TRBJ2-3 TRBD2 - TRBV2 TGTGCCAGCAGTGAACAAAGCGGGAGGGCAGATACGCAGTATTTT CASSEQSGRADTQYF
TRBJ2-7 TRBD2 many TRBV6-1 TGTGCCAGCAGTTGGACTAGCGGGGCATCCTACGAGCAGTACTTC CASSWTSGASYEQYF
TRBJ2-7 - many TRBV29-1 TGCAGCGTTGAAGATCCCCCGAACAGCGGAGGGGGGGAGCAGTACTTC CSVEDPPNSGGGEQYF
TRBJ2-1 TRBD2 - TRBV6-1 TGTGCCAGCACCGGAGGGGGGAGCGGGAGCTTTAGGAGGGGCAATGAGCAGTTCTTC CASTGGGSGSFRRGNEQFF
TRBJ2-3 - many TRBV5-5 TGTGCCAGCAGCTTGAGACAGGGGAGGGCAGATACGCAGTATTTT CASSLRQGRADTQYF
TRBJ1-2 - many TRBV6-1 TGTGCCAGCAGTCACGGGGGGGGCGCCTATGGCTACACCTTC CASSHGGGAYGYTF
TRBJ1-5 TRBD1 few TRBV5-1 TGCGCCAGCAGCTTGGGGACGGGACAGGGCTATCAGCCCCAGCATTTT CASSLGTGQGYQPQHF
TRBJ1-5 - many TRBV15 TGTGCCACCAGCAGAGATGGGAACGCGCCCCAGCATTTT CATSRDGNAPQHF
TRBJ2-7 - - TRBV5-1 TGCGCCAGCAGCTTGGGCCCCATACCCTCCTACGAGCGGTACTTC CASSLGPIPSYERYF
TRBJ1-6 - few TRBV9 TGTGCCAGCCCTCCCTGTGGGGATCCCCTCTATAATTCACCCCTCCACTTT CASPPCGDPLYNSPLHF
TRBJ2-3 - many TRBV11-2 TGTGCCAGCAGCTTGTTCGGCCCTCCGCGGGGGCCGGGGGATACGCAGTATTTT CASSLFGPPRGPGDTQYF
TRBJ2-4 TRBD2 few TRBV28 TGTGCCAGCAGGACTAGCGGGGGAAACATTCAGTACTTC CASRTSGGNIQYF
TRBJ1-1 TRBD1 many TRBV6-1 TGTGCCAGCGTTCCCCCCCAGGGGACAGGGAGAGGGGGCACTGAAGCTTTCTTT CASVPPQGTGRGGTEAFF
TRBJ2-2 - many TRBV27 TGTGCCGTAAGGACGAACACCGGGGAGCTGTTTTTT CAVRTNTGELFF
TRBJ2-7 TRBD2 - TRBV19 TGTGCCACTAGCGGGAGTAGGAACGAGCAGTACTTC CATSGSRNEQYF
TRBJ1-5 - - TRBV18 TGTGCCAGCTCACCGCCTTTTCTCGATCAGCCCCAGCATTTT CASSPPFLDQPQHF
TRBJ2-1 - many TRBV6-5 TGTGCCAGCAGTTACTCACTACCTGATCACTACAATGAGCAGTTCTTC CASSYSLPDHYNEQFF
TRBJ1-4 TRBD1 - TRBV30 TGTGCCTGCGACAGGGCAACTAATGAAAAACTGTTTTTT CACDRATNEKLFF
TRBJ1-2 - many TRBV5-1 TGCGCCAGCAGCTTGGCCGTGCAGGGGCGTGACTATGGCTACACCTTC CASSLAVQGRDYGYTF
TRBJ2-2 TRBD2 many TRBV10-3 TGTGCCATCAGTGGACTAGCGGGGAGGAACACCGGGGAGCTGTTTTTT CAISGLAGRNTGELFF
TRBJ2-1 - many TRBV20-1 TGCAGTGCTAGAGACCCACCCCACAGAGAGCAGTTCTTC CSARDPPHREQFF
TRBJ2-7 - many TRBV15 TGTGCCACCTTTTCAGGGGCTGACTCCTACGAGCAGTACTTC CATFSGADSYEQYF
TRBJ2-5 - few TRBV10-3 TGTGCCACCAGGGGGGGGGAGACCCAGTACTTC CATRGGETQYF
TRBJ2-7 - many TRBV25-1 TGTGCCAGCAGTGTCTTTCTCCCCTACGAGCAGTACTTC CASSVFLPYEQYF
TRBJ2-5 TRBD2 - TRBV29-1 TGCAGCGTCGGGGGTCGCGGGGGGGAGACCCAGTACTTC CSVGGRGGETQYF
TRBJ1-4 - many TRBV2 TGTGCCAGCAGTGAAGCGGGGGGCGTATCGACTAATGAAAAACTGTTTTTT CASSEAGGVSTNEKLFF
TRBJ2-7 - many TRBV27 TGTGCCAGCAGTTTGACCTCAATCTACGAGCAGTACTTC CASSLTSIYEQYF
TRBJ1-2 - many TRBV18 TGTGCCAGCTCACCACGTCAGGGGCTGGGCTTCCAGGTGGACTACACCTTC CASSPRQGLGFQVDYTF
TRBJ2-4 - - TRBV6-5 TGTGCCAGCAGTTTCCCACAGAAAAACATTCAGTACTTC CASSFPQKNIQYF
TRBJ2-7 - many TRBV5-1 TGCGCCAGCAGCTTAGCGCTAGCGATCCGGGGCGAGCAGTACTTC CASSLALAIRGEQYF